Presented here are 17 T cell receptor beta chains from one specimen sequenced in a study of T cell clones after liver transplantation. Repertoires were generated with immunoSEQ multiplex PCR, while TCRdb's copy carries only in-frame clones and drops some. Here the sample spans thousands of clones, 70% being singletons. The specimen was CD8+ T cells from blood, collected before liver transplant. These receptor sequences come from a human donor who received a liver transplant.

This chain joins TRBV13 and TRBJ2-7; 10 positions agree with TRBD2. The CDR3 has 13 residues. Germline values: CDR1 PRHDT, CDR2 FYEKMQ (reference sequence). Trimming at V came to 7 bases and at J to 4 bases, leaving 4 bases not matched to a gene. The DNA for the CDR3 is TGTGCCAGCACCGGGACTAGCGATTACGAGCAGTACTTC. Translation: CASTGTSDYEQYF.

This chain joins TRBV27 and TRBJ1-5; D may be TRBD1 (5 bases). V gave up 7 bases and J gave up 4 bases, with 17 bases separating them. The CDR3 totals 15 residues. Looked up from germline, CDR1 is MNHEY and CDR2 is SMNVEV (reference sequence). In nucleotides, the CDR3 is TGTGCCAGCATCCCCCGGGGCAGGGAAAATCAGCCCCAGCATTTT. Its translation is CASIPRGRENQPQHF.

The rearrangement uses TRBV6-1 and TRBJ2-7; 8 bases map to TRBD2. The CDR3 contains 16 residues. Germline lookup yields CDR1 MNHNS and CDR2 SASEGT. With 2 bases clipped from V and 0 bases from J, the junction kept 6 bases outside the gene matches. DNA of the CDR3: TGTGCCAGCAGTGAATTTTTAGCGGGGAGCTCCTACGAGCAGTACTTC. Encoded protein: CASSEFLAGSSYEQYF.

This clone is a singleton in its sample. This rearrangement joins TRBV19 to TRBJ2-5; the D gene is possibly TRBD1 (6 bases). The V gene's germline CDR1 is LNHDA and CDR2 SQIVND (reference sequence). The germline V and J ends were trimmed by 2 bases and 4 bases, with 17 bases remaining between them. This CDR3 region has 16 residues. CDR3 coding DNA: TGTGCCAGTAGTATACGTGGACAGCGCCGGATAGAGACCCAGTACTTC. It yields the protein CASSIRGQRRIETQYF.

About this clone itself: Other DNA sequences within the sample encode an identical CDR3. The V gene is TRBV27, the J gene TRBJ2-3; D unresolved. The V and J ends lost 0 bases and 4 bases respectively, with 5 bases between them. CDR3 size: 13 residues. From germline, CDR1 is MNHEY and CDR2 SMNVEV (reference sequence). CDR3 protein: CASSLSRPDTQYF. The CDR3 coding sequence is TGTGCCAGCAGTTTATCCAGGCCAGATACGCAGTATTTT.

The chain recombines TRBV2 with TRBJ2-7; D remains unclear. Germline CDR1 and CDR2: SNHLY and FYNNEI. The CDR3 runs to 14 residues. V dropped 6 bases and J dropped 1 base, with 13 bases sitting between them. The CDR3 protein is CASSDPGLSYEQYF. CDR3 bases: TGTGCCAGCAGCGACCCAGGATTATCCTACGAGCAGTACTTC.

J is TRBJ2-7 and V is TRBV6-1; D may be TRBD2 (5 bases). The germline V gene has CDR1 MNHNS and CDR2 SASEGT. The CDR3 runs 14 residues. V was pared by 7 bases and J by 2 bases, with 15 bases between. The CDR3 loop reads CASTGLPRTYEQYF. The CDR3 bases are TGTGCCAGCACAGGACTGCCCCGTACCTACGAGCAGTACTTC.

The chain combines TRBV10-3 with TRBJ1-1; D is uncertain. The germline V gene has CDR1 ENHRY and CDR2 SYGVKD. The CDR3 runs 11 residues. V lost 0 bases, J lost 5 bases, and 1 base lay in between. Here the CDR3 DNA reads TGTGCCATCAGTGAGTCGACTGAAGCTTTCTTT. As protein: CAISESTEAFF.

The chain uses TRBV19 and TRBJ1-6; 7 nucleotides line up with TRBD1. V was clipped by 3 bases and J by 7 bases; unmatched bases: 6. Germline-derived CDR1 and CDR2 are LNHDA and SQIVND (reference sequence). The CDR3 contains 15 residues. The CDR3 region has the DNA TGTGCCAGTAGTATCGAGACAGGGATGAATTCACCCCTCCACTTT. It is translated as CASSIETGMNSPLHF.

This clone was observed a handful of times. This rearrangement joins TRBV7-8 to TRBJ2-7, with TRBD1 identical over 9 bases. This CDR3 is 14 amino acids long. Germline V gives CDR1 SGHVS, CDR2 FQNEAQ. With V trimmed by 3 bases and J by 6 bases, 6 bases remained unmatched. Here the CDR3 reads CASSLGQGFSEQYV. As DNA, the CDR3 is TGTGCCAGCAGCTTGGGACAGGGTTTTAGCGAGCAGTACGTC.

CDR3: CAISHPGTEQYF. The CDR3 bases are TGTGCCATCAGTCATCCAGGGACCGAGCAGTACTTC. The V call is TRBV10-3, the J call TRBJ2-7; the D gene could be TRBD1 or TRBD2 (5 bases each). The CDR3 has 12 residues. Trimming shortened V by 5 bases and J by 6 bases, and 11 bases separated the two germline ends. CDR1 is ENHRY, CDR2 SYGVKD, per germline.

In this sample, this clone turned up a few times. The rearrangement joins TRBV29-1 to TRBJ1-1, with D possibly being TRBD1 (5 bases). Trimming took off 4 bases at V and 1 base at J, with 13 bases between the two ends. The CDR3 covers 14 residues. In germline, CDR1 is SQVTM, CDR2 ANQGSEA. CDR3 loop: CSVAPEGENTEAFF. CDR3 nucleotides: TGCAGCGTTGCCCCCGAAGGGGAGAACACTGAAGCTTTCTTT.

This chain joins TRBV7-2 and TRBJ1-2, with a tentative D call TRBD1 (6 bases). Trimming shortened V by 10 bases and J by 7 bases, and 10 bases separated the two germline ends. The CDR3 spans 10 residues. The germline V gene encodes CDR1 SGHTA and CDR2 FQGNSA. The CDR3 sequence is CATGAGGYTF. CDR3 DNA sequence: TGTGCCACAGGGGCTGGTGGCTACACCTTC.

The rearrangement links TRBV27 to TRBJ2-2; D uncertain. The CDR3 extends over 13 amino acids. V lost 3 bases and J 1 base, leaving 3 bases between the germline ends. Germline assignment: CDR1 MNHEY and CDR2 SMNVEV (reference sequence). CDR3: CASSFQNTGELFF. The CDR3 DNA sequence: TGTGCCAGCAGTTTCCAGAACACCGGGGAGCTGTTTTTT.

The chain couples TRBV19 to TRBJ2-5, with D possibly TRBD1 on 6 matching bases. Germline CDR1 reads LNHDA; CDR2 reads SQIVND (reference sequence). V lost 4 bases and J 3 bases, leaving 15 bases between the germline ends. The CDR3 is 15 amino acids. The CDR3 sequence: CASSKDRLGKETQYF. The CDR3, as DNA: TGTGCCAGTAGTAAAGACAGGCTGGGAAAAGAGACCCAGTACTTC.

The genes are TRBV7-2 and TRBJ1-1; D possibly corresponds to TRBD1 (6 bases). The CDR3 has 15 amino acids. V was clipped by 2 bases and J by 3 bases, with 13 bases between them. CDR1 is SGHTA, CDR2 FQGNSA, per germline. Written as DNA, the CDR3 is TGTGCCAGCAGCTTAATTGGGGGCTGGGACACTGAAGCTTTCTTT. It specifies CASSLIGGWDTEAFF.

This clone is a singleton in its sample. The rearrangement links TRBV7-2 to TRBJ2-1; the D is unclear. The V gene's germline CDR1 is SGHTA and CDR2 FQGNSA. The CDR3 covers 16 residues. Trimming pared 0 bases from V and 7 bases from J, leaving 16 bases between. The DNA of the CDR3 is TGTGCCAGCAGCTTAGCTCGGCGGATTCCTGGGAATGAGCAGTTCTTC. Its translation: CASSLARRIPGNEQFF.